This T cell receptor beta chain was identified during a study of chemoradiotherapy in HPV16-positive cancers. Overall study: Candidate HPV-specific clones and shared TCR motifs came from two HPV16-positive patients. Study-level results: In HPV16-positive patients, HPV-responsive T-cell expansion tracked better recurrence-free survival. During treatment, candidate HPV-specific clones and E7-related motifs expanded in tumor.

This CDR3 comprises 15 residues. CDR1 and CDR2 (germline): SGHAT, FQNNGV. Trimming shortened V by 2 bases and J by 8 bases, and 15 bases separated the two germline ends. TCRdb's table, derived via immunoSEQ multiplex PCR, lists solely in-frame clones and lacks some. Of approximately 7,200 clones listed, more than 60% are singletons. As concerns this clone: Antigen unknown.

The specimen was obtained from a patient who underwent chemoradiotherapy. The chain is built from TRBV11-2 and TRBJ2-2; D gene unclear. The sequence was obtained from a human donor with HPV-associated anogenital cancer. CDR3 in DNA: TGTGCCAGCAGCTTAATCGGGCCTCGTTGGGGGGAGCTGTTTTTT. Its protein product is CASSLIGPRWGELFF.